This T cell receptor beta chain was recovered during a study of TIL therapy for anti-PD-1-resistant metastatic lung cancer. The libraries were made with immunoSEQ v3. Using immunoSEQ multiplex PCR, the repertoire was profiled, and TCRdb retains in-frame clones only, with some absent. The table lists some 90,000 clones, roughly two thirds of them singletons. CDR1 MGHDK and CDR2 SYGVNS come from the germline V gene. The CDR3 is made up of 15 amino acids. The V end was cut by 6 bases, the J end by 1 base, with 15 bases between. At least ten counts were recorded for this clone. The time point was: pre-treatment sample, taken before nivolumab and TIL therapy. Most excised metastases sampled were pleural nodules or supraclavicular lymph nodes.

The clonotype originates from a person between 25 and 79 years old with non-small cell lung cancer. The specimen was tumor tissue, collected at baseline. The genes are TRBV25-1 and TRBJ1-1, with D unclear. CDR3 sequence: CASREPGPSNTEAFF. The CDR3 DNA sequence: TGTGCCAGCAGAGAGCCCGGGCCATCGAACACTGAAGCTTTCTTT.